This T cell receptor beta chain is from a study of tumour-infiltrating T cells in Burkitt lymphoma (dated by TCRdb to about 2020). In terms of the full investigation: All epidemiological subtypes of Burkitt lymphoma were represented among the approximately 85 patients who made up the cohort. When TCR repertoire data were correlated with clinical outcome, productive clonality turned out to predict both overall and progression-free survival, independent of established prognosticators, age at diagnosis among them.

Library construction relied on the immunoSEQ multiplex PCR assay. The immuneACCESS repertoire file appears here via TCRdb, limited to in-frame rearrangements. These files lack a portion of the clones; in checked studies, under half of the deficit traces to unresolved V genes, and the cause of the others is not known. The sample profile shows fewer than 2,500 clones; more than 12% of them were found once. 7% to 10% of the sample rests with the top ten. Details on this clone: What antigen it recognizes has not been identified. Relative to the germline gene, one junction end is altered; a read error may explain this. In the same sample, other DNA sequences code for this CDR3.

CDR1 and CDR2, looked up from the germline V gene, are SGHRS and YFSETQ. The CDR3 covers 14 residues, taking in both the cysteine and the phenylalanine. Kept here is only the CDR3 DNA, which spans 42 bases and is read in frame from base 1. The paper's findings and limits, for the study overall: Several public clonotypes were found to be shared across numerous Burkitt lymphoma patients, which suggests a shared tumour neoantigen selection that is absent from diffuse large B-cell lymphoma.

Rearrangement joined TRBV5-1 to TRBJ1-1, with no confidently assigned D gene. This TCR came from a human donor with relapsed Burkitt lymphoma. Input material: tumor tissue from a relapse. The DNA sequence follows: TGCGCCAGCAGCAGGACGGAAACCCTCTCTGAAGCGTTCTTT. This codes for CASSRTETLSEAFF. The entire variable domain, with the stretches around the CDR3 drawn from the reference TRBV5-1 and TRBJ1-1 proteins, is KAGVTQTPRYLIKTRGQQVTLSCSPISGHRSVSWYQQTPGQGLQFLFEYFSETQRNKGNFPGRFSGRQFSNSRSEMNVSTLELGDSALYLCASSRTETLSEAFFGQGTRLTVV.